This note documents a single TCR beta chain sequence. This sample was included in a study of blood T cell repertoires in COVID-19. Study background: PBMCs, B-cell-depleted T cells, or T cells were the source of the cDNA or gDNA that made up the material.

Libraries were prepared by immunoSEQ multiplex PCR; TCRdb keeps only in-frame clonotypes and omits some of them. The sample shows over 300,000 clones, about 82% of them seen only once. The receptor was isolated from a human donor in a cohort sampled during active COVID-19. The sample taken for sequencing was peripheral blood.

CDR3 DNA: TGTGCCAGTAGTCCCAGGGCCCAATGGATAGCCTACAATGAGCAGTTCTTC. This encodes CASSPRAQWIAYNEQFF. This sequence joins TRBV19 and TRBJ2-1; maybe TRBD1 (5 bases). The CDR3 runs to 17 residues. CDR1 is LNHDA, CDR2 SQIVND, per germline (reference sequence). The germline V and J ends were trimmed by 5 bases and 2 bases, with 19 bases remaining between them.